This entry describes one TCR beta chain. Antigen specificity is unknown. The entry originates in a study of blood T cells in healthy people across ages. Study-wide results and limits: Older age coincided with a roughly linear decline in TCR beta diversity per million T cells. Naive T cell percentage by flow cytometry tracked strongly with beta diversity.

V was cut by 0 bases and J by 8 bases, with 22 bases left in between. Germline CDR1 is SGHRS and CDR2 is YFSETQ. This CDR3 spans 17 amino acids. A second PCR of 7 to 11 cycles used a sample-barcoded 5' primer and a J-beta primer mix. Each CDR3 protein gets one entry after TCRdb re-called the 5' RACE reads with MiXCR. The data contain hundreds of thousands of distinct CDR3 sequences, approximately 40% of them singletons. The chain combines TRBV5-1 with TRBJ2-3, with D maybe TRBD1 (6 bases). The TCR was taken from an elderly man in good health. Sequencing was done on a sample of blood. CDR3 coding DNA: TGCGCCAGCAGCTTGGAGCTGACAGGACCTTCCTCCAGTACGCAGTATTTT. Its translation is CASSLELTGPSSSTQYF.